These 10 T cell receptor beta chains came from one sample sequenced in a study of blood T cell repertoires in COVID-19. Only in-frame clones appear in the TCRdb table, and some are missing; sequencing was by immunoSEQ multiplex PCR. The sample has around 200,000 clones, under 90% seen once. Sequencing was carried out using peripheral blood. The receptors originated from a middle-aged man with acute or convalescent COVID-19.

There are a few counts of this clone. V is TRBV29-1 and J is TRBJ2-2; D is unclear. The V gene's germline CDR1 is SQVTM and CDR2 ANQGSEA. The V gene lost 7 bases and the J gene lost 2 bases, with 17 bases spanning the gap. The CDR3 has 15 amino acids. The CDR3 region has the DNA TGCAGCGCAAGGAACCTAGGAGCCAACACCGGGGAGCTGTTTTTT. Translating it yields CSARNLGANTGELFF.

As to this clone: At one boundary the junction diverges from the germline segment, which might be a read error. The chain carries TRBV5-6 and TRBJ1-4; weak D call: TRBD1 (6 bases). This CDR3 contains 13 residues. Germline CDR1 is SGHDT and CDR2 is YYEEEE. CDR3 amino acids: CASTLQGSEKLFF. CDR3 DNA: TGTGCCAGCACCTTGCAGGGGAGCGAAAAACTGTTTTTT. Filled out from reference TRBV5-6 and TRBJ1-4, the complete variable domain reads DAGVTQSPTHLIKTRGQQVTLRCSPKSGHDTVSWYQQALGQGPQFIFQYYEEEERQRGNFPDRFSGHQFPNYSSELNVNALLLGDSALYLCASTLQGSEKLFFGSGTQLSVL.

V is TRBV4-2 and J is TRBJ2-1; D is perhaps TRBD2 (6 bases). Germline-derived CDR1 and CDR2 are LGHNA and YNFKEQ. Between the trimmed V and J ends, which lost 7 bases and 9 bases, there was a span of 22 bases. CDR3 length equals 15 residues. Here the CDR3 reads CASTNAAGTVAEQFF. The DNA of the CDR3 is TGTGCCAGCACCAATGCCGCGGGAACAGTCGCTGAGCAGTTCTTC.

CDR3 sequence (DNA): TGTGCCAGCTTCTATAGCAGGGACCAAGAGACCCAGTACTTC. The encoded protein is CASFYSRDQETQYF. The chain carries TRBV5-4 and TRBJ2-5, with a tentative D call TRBD1 (5 bases). The ends were cut back, 7 bases at V and 0 bases at J, with 13 bases in the middle. CDR1 is SGHNT and CDR2 is YYREEE in the germline V gene (reference sequence). The CDR3 runs to 14 residues. Combining the CDR3 with reference TRBV5-4 and TRBJ2-5 gives the whole variable domain ETGVTQSPTHLIKTRGQQVTLRCSSQSGHNTVSWYQQALGQGPQFIFQYYREEENGRGNFPPRFSGLQFPNYSSELNVNALELDDSALYLCASFYSRDQETQYFGPGTRLLVL.

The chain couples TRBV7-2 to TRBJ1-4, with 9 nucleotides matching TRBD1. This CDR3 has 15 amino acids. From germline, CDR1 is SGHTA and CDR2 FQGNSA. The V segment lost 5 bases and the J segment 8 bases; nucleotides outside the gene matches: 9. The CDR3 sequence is CASSNTGGPGEKLFF. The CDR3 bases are TGTGCCAGCAGCAATACAGGGGGCCCAGGAGAAAAACTGTTTTTT.

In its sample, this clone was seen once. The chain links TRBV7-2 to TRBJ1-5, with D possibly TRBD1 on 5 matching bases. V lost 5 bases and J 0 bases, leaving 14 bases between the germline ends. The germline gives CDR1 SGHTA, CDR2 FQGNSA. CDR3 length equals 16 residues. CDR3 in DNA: TGTGCCAGCAGCCCCCCGACAGTTCCTAGCAATCAGCCCCAGCATTTT. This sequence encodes CASSPPTVPSNQPQHF.

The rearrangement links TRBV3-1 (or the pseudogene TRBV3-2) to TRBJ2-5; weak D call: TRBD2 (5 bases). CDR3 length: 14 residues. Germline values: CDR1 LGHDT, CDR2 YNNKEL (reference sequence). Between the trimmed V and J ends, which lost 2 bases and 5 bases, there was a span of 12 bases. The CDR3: CASSQFSLAETQYF. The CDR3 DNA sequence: TGTGCCAGCAGCCAATTCTCGTTAGCGGAGACCCAGTACTTC.

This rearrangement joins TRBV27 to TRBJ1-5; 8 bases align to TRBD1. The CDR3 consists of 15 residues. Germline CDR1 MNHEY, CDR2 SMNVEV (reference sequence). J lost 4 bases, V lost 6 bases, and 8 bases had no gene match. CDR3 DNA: TGTGCCAGCAGAACGACAGGGGCGGGAAATCAGCCCCAGCATTTT. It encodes CASRTTGAGNQPQHF.

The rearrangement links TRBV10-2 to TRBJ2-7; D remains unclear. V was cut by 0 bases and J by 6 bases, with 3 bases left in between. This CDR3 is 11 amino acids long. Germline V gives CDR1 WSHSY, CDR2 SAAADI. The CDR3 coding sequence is TGCGCCAGCAGTGAGTCGCGCGAGCAGTACTTC. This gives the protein CASSESREQYF.

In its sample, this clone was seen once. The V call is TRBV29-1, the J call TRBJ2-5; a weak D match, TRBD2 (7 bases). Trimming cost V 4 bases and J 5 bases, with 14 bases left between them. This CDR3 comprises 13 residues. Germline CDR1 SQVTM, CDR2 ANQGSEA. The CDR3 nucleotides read TGCAGCGTTGGGATCGGGGGGCGCGAGACCCAGTACTTC. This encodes CSVGIGGRETQYF.